A single sample gave rise to the 29 T cell receptor beta chains below, sequenced in a study of Graves' ophthalmopathy and Graves' hyperthyroidism. RNA transcripts were the source from which TCR beta CDR3 regions were amplified. The library came from an HTBI-primed first-round RT-PCR and a second-round multiplex PCR. TCRdb re-analysed the multiplex PCR reads in MiXCR, keeping a single row per CDR3 protein. This table holds about 480,000 distinct CDR3 sequences, approximately 15% found once. The source material was blood. All receptors come from a woman aged 25 to 45 with Graves' ophthalmopathy.

This clonotype was counted ten times or more. V and J are TRBV6-1 and TRBJ2-7; 7 nucleotides match TRBD2. There are 15 residues in the CDR3. CDR1 and CDR2 from the germline V gene are MNHNS and SASEGT. The J segment lost 2 bases and the V segment lost 2 bases, leaving 6 bases of the junction unmatched. CDR3 in DNA: TGTGCCAGCAGTGAACGGGCAGGACTAGCCTACGAGCAGTACTTC. Amino acid sequence: CASSERAGLAYEQYF.

This clonotype was detected ten times or more. This CDR3 reads CASSRQLFMNTEAFF. The CDR3 bases are TGTGCCAGCAGTCGACAGCTATTCATGAACACTGAAGCTTTCTTT. V usage is TRBV12-3 or TRBV12-4 and J usage is TRBJ1-1; D might be TRBD1 (5 bases). The CDR3 has 15 residues. V dropped 5 bases and J dropped 0 bases, with 13 bases sitting between them.

This clonotype was counted at least ten times. The chain uses TRBV6-1 and TRBJ2-7, with 7 bases matching TRBD2. This CDR3 spans 16 amino acids. The germline V gene encodes CDR1 MNHNS and CDR2 SASEGT. After removal of 5 bases from V and 2 bases from J, the junction contained 12 bases not matched to a gene. Here the CDR3 DNA reads TGTGCCAGCAGTAGTTCACGGGGAGCGGGGCCCTACGAGCAGTACTTC. Encoded protein: CASSSSRGAGPYEQYF.

A note on this clonotype: A much bigger clone sits one base away, suggesting this may be a read error. The chain has TRBV19 and TRBJ1-2; 9 bases match TRBD1. CDR1 is LNHDA and CDR2 is SQIVND in the germline V gene (reference sequence). CDR3 length equals 15 residues. V was clipped by 7 bases and J by 8 bases; unmatched bases: 14. CDR3: CASTTTGQGTIGYTF. The CDR3 bases are TGTGCCAGTACCACCACCGGACAGGGGACTATAGGCTACACCTTC.

Ten or more counts support this clonotype. The V call is TRBV29-1, the J call TRBJ2-7; TRBD2 might be the D (5 bases). The V and J ends lost 4 bases and 4 bases respectively, with 8 bases between them. This CDR3 has 11 amino acids. Germline V lookup: CDR1 SQVTM, CDR2 ANQGSEA. The chain's CDR3 is CSVGGGYEQYF. The DNA for the CDR3 is TGCAGCGTTGGTGGAGGTTACGAGCAGTACTTC.

This clonotype came up many times. V gene TRBV6-1 combines with J gene TRBJ1-2; 10 bases map to TRBD1. J was trimmed by 2 bases and V by 3 bases; bases with no gene match: 6. Germline V gene lookup returns CDR1 MNHNS and CDR2 SASEGT. CDR3 length: 16 residues. The CDR3 sequence is CASSDPGTGVNYGYTF. The CDR3 coding sequence is TGTGCCAGCAGTGATCCCGGGACAGGGGTGAACTATGGCTACACCTTC.

This clonotype has at least ten counts. This chain uses TRBV12-3 or TRBV12-4 with TRBJ1-1; the D is unclear. Trimming took 3 bases from V and 7 from J, leaving 9 bases between them. The CDR3 extends over 12 amino acids. CDR3 nucleotides: TGTGCCAGCAGTTTCGGCGGATTTGAAGCTTTCTTT. It specifies CASSFGGFEAFF.

This clonotype was counted at least ten times. J is TRBJ1-2 and V is TRBV27, with D unclear. Trimming removed 1 base from V and 4 bases from J, with 7 bases in between. Germline CDR1 is MNHEY and CDR2 is SMNVEV (reference sequence). The CDR3 extends over 13 amino acids. CDR3 bases: TGTGCCAGCAGTTTATTCGGCAGCTATGGCTACACCTTC. Translating gives CASSLFGSYGYTF.

The table lists this clonotype with many counts. The rearrangement uses TRBV28 and TRBJ1-5; D gene ambiguous. V was trimmed by 7 bases and J by 0 bases, leaving 7 bases between them. CDR1 MDHEN and CDR2 SYDVKM come from the germline V gene. The CDR3 loop spans 13 amino acids. CDR3 in DNA: TGTGCCAGCAAGGTTCCTAGCAATCAGCCCCAGCATTTT. It is translated as CASKVPSNQPQHF.

The chain recombines TRBV4-1 with TRBJ1-6, with a possible D match to TRBD1 (5 bases). The ends were cut back, 0 bases at V and 0 bases at J, with 9 bases in the middle. This CDR3 contains 17 residues. Germline CDR1 reads MGHRA; CDR2 reads YSYEKL. The CDR3 sequence is CASSQEDTRSYNSPLHF. The CDR3 DNA sequence: TGCGCCAGCAGCCAAGAGGACACTCGCTCCTATAATTCACCCCTCCACTTT.

This clonotype was seen many times. This chain connects TRBV10-2 to TRBJ1-3; tentative D call: TRBD1 (6 bases). Germline CDR1 and CDR2: WSHSY and SAAADI. V was trimmed by 7 bases and J by 2 bases, leaving 12 bases between them. The CDR3 loop spans 14 amino acids. CDR3 amino acids: CASKQGLAGNTIYF. The CDR3 DNA sequence: TGCGCCAGCAAACAGGGCTTGGCTGGAAACACCATATATTTT.

This clonotype was recorded many times. The chain combines TRBV18 with TRBJ2-7; D remains unclear. CDR1 and CDR2 (germline): KGHSH, LQKENI. Trimming took off 6 bases at V and 6 bases at J, with 15 bases between the two ends. The CDR3 has 13 amino acids. CDR3 DNA sequence: TGTGCCAGCTCCCCCCGGCCCCGCTCCGAGCAGTACTTC. This gives the protein CASSPRPRSEQYF.

This clonotype appeared many times. V usage is TRBV29-1 and J usage is TRBJ1-1; tentatively, D is TRBD1 (6 bases). Germline CDR1 reads SQVTM; CDR2 reads ANQGSEA. Trimming pared 7 bases from V and 7 bases from J, leaving 19 bases between. CDR3 length: 13 residues. The CDR3 region is CSAEQGSGFEAFF. The CDR3 nucleotides are TGCAGCGCTGAGCAGGGGTCTGGGTTTGAAGCTTTCTTT.

This clonotype came up many times. This chain connects TRBV30 to TRBJ1-6, with TRBD1 as a possible D gene (5 bases). This CDR3 spans 15 amino acids. With 0 bases removed from V and 5 bases from J, the gap between germline ends came to 11 bases. Germline V gene sequence: CDR1 GTSNPN, CDR2 SVGIG (reference sequence). This chain's CDR3 is CAWSVRGLNNSPLHF. The CDR3 nucleotides are TGTGCCTGGAGTGTACGGGGCCTCAATAATTCACCCCTCCACTTT.

This clonotype came up a few times. The chain joins TRBV6-1 to TRBJ2-3; D not certain. Between the trimmed V and J ends, which lost 2 bases and 0 bases, there was a span of 0 bases. Germline CDR1 is MNHNS and CDR2 is SASEGT. This CDR3 comprises 12 residues. The CDR3 protein is CASSESTDTQYF. In nucleotides, the CDR3 is TGTGCCAGCAGTGAAAGCACAGATACGCAGTATTTT.

This clonotype has at least ten counts. This sequence joins TRBV7-2 and TRBJ1-3; tentatively, D is TRBD1 (6 bases). The germline V gene has CDR1 SGHTA and CDR2 FQGNSA. The V and J ends lost 0 bases and 3 bases respectively, with 9 bases between them. The CDR3 loop spans 15 amino acids. CDR3 bases: TGTGCCAGCAGCTTAGCCGGGGGCGTTGGAAACACCATATATTTT. It is translated as CASSLAGGVGNTIYF. The full variable domain, with the rest looked up from reference TRBV7-2 and TRBJ1-3, is GAGVSQSPSNKVTEKGKDVELRCDPISGHTALYWYRQSLGQGLEFLIYFQGNSAPDKSGLPSDRFSAERTGGSVSTLTIQRTQQEDSAVYLCASSLAGGVGNTIYFGEGSWLTVV.

This clonotype was found many times. CDR3 nucleotide sequence: TGTGCCAGCAGTCCCGGGGACGGAACCAACTATGGCTACACCTTC. Encoded protein: CASSPGDGTNYGYTF. This chain joins TRBV28 and TRBJ1-2; the D gene is possibly TRBD1 (5 bases). Per germline, CDR1 MDHEN and CDR2 SYDVKM. Trimming left V 5 bases short and J 2 bases short, with 15 bases between. CDR3 size: 15 residues.

This clonotype has ten or more counts. V is TRBV12-3 or TRBV12-4 and J is TRBJ2-2; D not resolved. The CDR3 loop spans 12 amino acids. V dropped 6 bases and J dropped 7 bases, with 9 bases sitting between them. CDR3 DNA sequence: TGTGCCAGCAGCCCCTTCGGCGGGGAGCTGTTTTTT. This translates into CASSPFGGELFF.

At least ten counts were recorded for this clonotype. V gene TRBV3-1 combines with J gene TRBJ2-5; TRBD2 aligns across 7 bases. Per germline, CDR1 LGHDT and CDR2 YNNKEL (reference sequence). The CDR3 extends over 16 amino acids. The V segment lost 7 bases and the J segment 0 bases; nucleotides outside the gene matches: 11. CDR3 coding DNA: TGTGCCAGCACCCCCGTGGGGGGGACGTACCAAGAGACCCAGTACTTC. It yields the protein CASTPVGGTYQETQYF.

This rearrangement joins TRBV30 to TRBJ2-6; no firm D call. Trimming removed 1 base at V and 0 bases at J, with 7 bases between. This CDR3 has 15 amino acids. The germline gives CDR1 GTSNPN, CDR2 SVGIG (reference sequence). The chain's CDR3 is CAWSAAYSGANVLTF. DNA of the CDR3: TGTGCCTGGAGTGCCGCCTACTCTGGGGCCAACGTCCTGACTTTC.

This clonotype came up many times. The rearrangement uses TRBV28 and TRBJ2-7; 7 bases align to TRBD1. The CDR3 spans 18 residues. V gave up 4 bases and J gave up 2 bases; unmatched junction bases: 17. The germline V gene encodes CDR1 MDHEN and CDR2 SYDVKM. In DNA, the CDR3 is TGTGCCAGCAGTTCACGGGGACAGCGATATTGGGGAACCTACGAGCAGTACTTC. Translation gives CASSSRGQRYWGTYEQYF. The whole variable domain, remainder taken from reference TRBV28 and TRBJ2-7, is DVKVTQSSRYLVKRTGEKVFLECVQDMDHENMFWYRQDPGLGLRLIYFSYDVKMKEKGDIPEGYSVSREKKERFSLILESASTNQTSMYLCASSSRGQRYWGTYEQYFGPGTRLTVT.

This clonotype was recorded at least ten times. The chain links TRBV2 to TRBJ1-5; 7 bases are shared with TRBD1. V shed 6 bases, J shed 2 bases, and the junction held 7 bases outside the gene matches. CDR3 length: 15 amino acids. Germline lookup yields CDR1 SNHLY and CDR2 FYNNEI. The CDR3 DNA reads TGTGCCAGCAGGAACGACAGGGTAGGCAATCAGCCCCAGCATTTT. This gives the protein CASRNDRVGNQPQHF. The variable domain in full, with the rest retrieved from reference TRBV2 and TRBJ1-5, is EPEVTQTPSHQVTQMGQEVILRCVPISNHLYFYWYRQILGQKVEFLVSFYNNEISEKSEIFDDQFSVERPDGSNFTLKIRSTKLEDSAMYFCASRNDRVGNQPQHFGDGTRLSIL.

This CDR3 is CSVEVNGNTIYF. DNA of the CDR3: TGCAGCGTTGAAGTGAACGGAAACACCATATATTTT. The chain carries TRBV29-1 and TRBJ1-3; D remains ambiguous. V was trimmed by 1 base and J by 4 bases, leaving 5 bases between them. Germline CDR1 and CDR2: SQVTM and ANQGSEA. This CDR3 has 12 residues.

This chain connects TRBV6-1 to TRBJ1-2; 9 bases fit TRBD1. The V gene end was trimmed by 7 bases and the J gene end by 6 bases; junction bases not matched to a gene: 12. The CDR3 contains 15 residues. Germline assignment: CDR1 MNHNS and CDR2 SASEGT. The CDR3 loop is CASIIRDREVHGYTF. CDR3 nucleotides: TGTGCCAGCATAATCCGGGACAGGGAAGTCCATGGCTACACCTTC.

The table lists this clonotype with many counts. V is TRBV20-1 and J is TRBJ1-1; possibly TRBD1 for D (5 bases). Germline CDR1 DFQATT, CDR2 SNEGSKA (reference sequence). V was cut by 6 bases and J by 11 bases, with 13 bases left in between. The CDR3 extends over 10 amino acids. CDR3 bases: TGCAGTGCAAGGACCGGGGGGGCTTTCTTT. Translated: CSARTGGAFF.

The table lists this clonotype with many counts. The gene calls are TRBV5-1 and TRBJ1-2; no clear D gene. CDR1 and CDR2 from the germline V gene are SGHRS and YFSETQ. V was cut by 3 bases and J by 5 bases, with 20 bases left in between. This CDR3 contains 16 residues. The CDR3: CASSSKDLNQDYGYTF. For the CDR3, the DNA is TGCGCCAGCAGCTCAAAGGACCTGAACCAAGATTATGGCTACACCTTC.

Many counts were recorded for this clonotype. This chain joins TRBV28 and TRBJ1-2; possible D gene TRBD1, 5 bases. The V gene lost 6 bases and the J gene lost 7 bases, with 21 bases spanning the gap. This CDR3 region has 15 residues. From germline, CDR1 is MDHEN and CDR2 SYDVKM. The CDR3 nucleotides read TGTGCCAGCAGCCCTCCGGGCAGCCTCCAGGGTGGCTACACCTTC. Translating gives CASSPPGSLQGGYTF.

This clonotype was recorded at least ten times. The V call is TRBV7-6, the J call TRBJ1-1, with TRBD1 as a possible D gene (6 bases). This CDR3 is built from 14 residues. The germline gives CDR1 SGHVS, CDR2 FNYEAQ. V was pared by 3 bases and J by 0 bases, with 8 bases between. DNA of the CDR3: TGTGCCAGCAGCTTTGGGGACATGAACACTGAAGCTTTCTTT. Its protein product is CASSFGDMNTEAFF.

This clonotype was seen repeatedly, ten times or more. The rearrangement joins TRBV5-1 to TRBJ2-7; 12 positions match TRBD2. The V gene's germline CDR1 is SGHRS and CDR2 YFSETQ. The ends lost 6 bases at V and 2 bases at J; junction bases unmatched: 6. The CDR3 spans 15 residues. DNA of the CDR3: TGCGCCAGCACCCCTCGGACTAGCGGGGCCTACGAGCAGTACTTC. Protein: CASTPRTSGAYEQYF.